The 10 T cell receptor beta chains reported below all come from one sample, sequenced in a study of blood T cell repertoires in COVID-19. Sequencing used immunoSEQ multiplex PCR; TCRdb keeps in-frame clones, though not all of them. The sample consists of about 470,000 clones, approximately 90% of them appearing once. What was sequenced was PBMCs or T cells enriched from blood (not recorded which). These receptors all come from a woman younger than 30 who had recovered from COVID-19.

The chain recombines TRBV6-5 with TRBJ1-1; 7 positions agree with TRBD1. The CDR3 has 14 amino acids. V lost 5 bases and J lost 5; bases outside the gene matches: 8. The germline CDR1 and CDR2 sequences are MNHEY and SVGAGI. CDR3 protein: CASSRQGVDTEAFF. The CDR3 nucleotides read TGTGCCAGCAGTCGACAGGGCGTAGATACTGAAGCTTTCTTT.

The chain recombines TRBV2 with TRBJ1-5; TRBD1 is a possible D gene (6 bases). CDR1 is SNHLY and CDR2 is FYNNEI in the germline V gene. The V end was cut by 4 bases, the J end by 5 bases, with 15 bases between. The CDR3 extends over 15 amino acids. CDR3: CASSGLRGGDQPQHF. CDR3 nucleotides: TGTGCCAGCAGTGGACTCAGGGGTGGTGATCAGCCCCAGCATTTT.

The chain couples TRBV6-4 to TRBJ1-2; a possible D gene is TRBD1 (6 bases). The V and J ends lost 2 bases and 1 base respectively, with 11 bases between them. Germline CDR1 reads MRHNA; CDR2 reads SNTAGT. The CDR3 has 15 amino acids. The CDR3 here is CASSDPEQGNYGYTF. The CDR3 nucleotides are TGTGCCAGCAGTGACCCGGAACAGGGTAACTATGGCTACACCTTC.

The DNA of the CDR3 is TGTGCCAGCAGCTTATACGGGGTAACAGATACGCAGTATTTT. Translating gives CASSLYGVTDTQYF. This chain uses TRBV7-2 with TRBJ2-3; a weak D match, TRBD2 (5 bases). CDR3 length equals 14 residues. Germline lookup yields CDR1 SGHTA and CDR2 FQGNSA. V lost 2 bases to trimming and J lost 3 bases, with 9 bases between them.

V is TRBV27 and J is TRBJ2-2; tentative D call: TRBD2 (6 bases). CDR3 length: 17 residues. The germline V gene has CDR1 MNHEY and CDR2 SMNVEV (reference sequence). V dropped 3 bases and J dropped 0 bases, with 14 bases sitting between them. The chain's CDR3 is CASSFISSGANTGELFF. The CDR3 DNA sequence: TGTGCCAGCAGTTTTATTTCGTCGGGGGCGAACACCGGGGAGCTGTTTTTT.

This chain connects TRBV29-1 to TRBJ1-2; D is ambiguous. Germline CDR1 is SQVTM and CDR2 is ANQGSEA. Trimming cost V 3 bases and J 3 bases, with 5 bases left between them. There are 11 residues in the CDR3. CDR3 loop: CSVDEDYGYTF. CDR3 bases: TGCAGCGTTGACGAGGACTATGGCTACACCTTC.

The V call is TRBV4-1, the J call TRBJ2-7, with D possibly matching TRBD2 (6 bases). V was clipped by 0 bases and J by 7 bases, with 19 bases between them. The CDR3 consists of 16 residues. The germline V gene has CDR1 MGHRA and CDR2 YSYEKL. CDR3: CASSQEGSGDLGEQYF. As DNA, the CDR3 is TGCGCCAGCAGCCAAGAGGGGTCGGGGGACCTAGGGGAGCAGTACTTC.

This clone has more than one count but fewer than ten. The chain links TRBV5-5 to TRBJ1-5, with 9 nucleotides matching TRBD1. This CDR3 is 15 amino acids long. Germline assignment: CDR1 SGHKS and CDR2 YYEKEE (reference sequence). V lost 2 bases and J lost 5; bases outside the gene matches: 5. CDR3 amino acids: CASSLTGGSYQPQHF. In nucleotides, the CDR3 is TGTGCCAGCAGCTTAACAGGGGGCTCTTATCAGCCCCAGCATTTT.

This CDR3 is CASSQGNRGTHTF. The CDR3 DNA follows: TGTGCCAGCAGCCAAGGGAACAGGGGAACCCACACCTTC. The chain has TRBV3-1 (or the pseudogene TRBV3-2) and TRBJ1-2, with 7 nucleotides matching TRBD1. The CDR3 consists of 13 residues. The V gene end was trimmed by 1 base and the J gene end by 12 bases; junction bases not matched to a gene: 8. Looked up from germline, CDR1 is LGHDT and CDR2 is YNNKEL (reference sequence).

The V call is TRBV19, the J call TRBJ1-3; no definite D call. V shed 8 bases and J shed 4 bases, with 12 bases lying between them. Germline V lookup: CDR1 LNHDA, CDR2 SQIVND (reference sequence). The CDR3 runs to 13 residues. CDR3 region: CASGGGSGNTIYF. CDR3 DNA sequence: TGTGCCAGTGGTGGAGGCTCAGGAAACACCATATATTTT. Based on the CDR3 plus reference TRBV19 and TRBJ1-3, the full variable domain is DGGITQSPKYLFRKEGQNVTLSCEQNLNHDAMYWYRQDPGQGLRLIYYSQIVNDFQKGDIAEGYSVSREKKESFPLTVTSAQKNPTAFYLCASGGGSGNTIYFGEGSWLTVV.